Given below is one T cell receptor beta chain in context. Antigen specificity is unknown. This specimen comes from a study of T cell responses to AZD1222 COVID-19 vaccine. Whole-study results and caveats: Recipients of two AZD1222 doses showed rising Spike-specific TCR breadth and depth. Just a handful of AZD1222 recipients tested seropositive at baseline. Reports indicate that nearly half of spike-specific TCRs are directed at unmutated variant regions. Females outnumbered males among donors, who were mostly white British; clonal diversity was possibly underestimated.

The CDR3 contains 13 residues. The ends were cut back, 0 bases at V and 10 bases at J, with 10 bases in the middle. CDR1 is SGHNT, CDR2 YYREEE, per germline (reference sequence). Generated by immunoSEQ multiplex PCR, the TCRdb table keeps only in-frame clones and is missing some. Here the sample spans about 130,000 clones, 70% to 90% being singletons. This clonotype was obtained from an adult in good health. This chain joins TRBV5-4 and TRBJ1-4; D call uncertain. The specimen was peripheral blood, collected on day 0 of AZD1222 vaccination. The CDR3 spells CASSLVEGGKLFF. The DNA for the CDR3 is TGTGCCAGCAGCTTGGTCGAGGGAGGAAAACTGTTTTTT.